These T cell receptor beta chains were read from a single sample in a study of blood T cell repertoires in COVID-19. Sequencing used immunoSEQ multiplex PCR; TCRdb keeps in-frame clones, though not all of them. This table holds 430,000 or so clones, 85% to 90% found once. The sequencing input was peripheral blood. These receptors originate from a man aged 18 to 30 with COVID-19, enrolled during active disease. The CDR3 runs from the conserved cysteine through the conserved F or W. The D gene is left open where the match is weak. Size is omitted from some rows. Given values are once, few, many or a class for expanded clones.

V,J,D,size,CDR3,DNA
TRBV24-1,TRBJ2-2,.,.,CATSDPSVAGELFF,TGTGCCACCAGTGATCCTTCGGTGGCCGGGGAGCTGTTTTTT
TRBV5-1,TRBJ2-7,TRBD2,.,CASSKNPLAALTYEQYF,TGCGCCAGCAGCAAAAACCCACTAGCGGCGCTAACCTACGAGCAGTACTTC
TRBV5-1,TRBJ2-7,.,.,CASSSQIYSYPYEQYF,TGCGCCAGCAGCTCTCAAATCTACAGCTACCCCTACGAGCAGTACTTC
TRBV7-9,TRBJ2-3,.,.,CASSLLGGGNTQYF,TGTGCCAGCAGCTTACTCGGGGGTGGGAATACGCAGTATTTT
TRBV5-4,TRBJ2-1,.,.,CASSMIAARPPNEQFF,TGTGCCAGCAGCATGATAGCGGCGCGGCCTCCTAATGAGCAGTTCTTC
TRBV5-5,TRBJ2-5,TRBD2,.,CASSRTSGLGGETQYF,TGTGCCAGCAGCAGGACTAGCGGGCTGGGCGGTGAGACCCAGTACTTC
TRBV5-8,TRBJ2-3,.,once,CASSFEPDTQYF,TGTGCCAGCAGCTTCGAGCCAGATACGCAGTATTTT
TRBV5-4,TRBJ2-2,TRBD1,once,CASSLKGATGELFF,TGTGCCAGCAGCTTGAAGGGGGCCACCGGGGAGCTGTTTTTT
TRBV9,TRBJ2-1,TRBD1,.,CASSAWDRGYNEQFF,TGTGCCAGCAGCGCCTGGGACAGGGGCTACAATGAGCAGTTCTTC
TRBV7-2,TRBJ2-7,TRBD2,.,CASSLGLAETYEQYF,TGTGCCAGCAGCTTAGGACTAGCGGAAACCTACGAGCAGTACTTC
TRBV19,TRBJ2-3,.,.,CASSEITADTQYF,TGTGCCAGTAGTGAGATAACAGCCGATACGCAGTATTTT
TRBV3-1/TRBV3-2,TRBJ2-5,.,.,CASSQGTKETQYF,TGTGCCAGCAGCCAAGGTACAAAAGAGACCCAGTACTTC
TRBV12-3/TRBV12-4,TRBJ1-5,TRBD1,.,CASSGDRYQPQHF,TGTGCCAGCAGTGGGGACAGGTATCAGCCCCAGCATTTT
TRBV11-2,TRBJ2-1,.,.,CASTAAEGNEQFF,TGTGCCAGCACAGCGGCGGAAGGGAATGAGCAGTTCTTC
TRBV2,TRBJ2-4,.,.,CASSGSEAKNIQYF,TGTGCCAGCAGTGGCTCCGAGGCCAAAAACATTCAGTACTTC
TRBV6-2/TRBV6-3,TRBJ1-2,.,.,CASSSMGALLYGYTF,TGTGCCAGCAGTTCGATGGGGGCCCTTCTTTATGGCTACACCTTC
TRBV4-2,TRBJ2-2,TRBD2,.,CASSSGGAVGELFF,TGTGCCAGCAGTAGCGGGGGGGCCGTCGGGGAGCTGTTTTTT
TRBV19,TRBJ1-2,TRBD1,.,CASSSLGQLQTKFYGYTF,TGTGCCAGTAGTTCCCTGGGACAGCTTCAAACCAAGTTCTATGGCTACACCTTC
TRBV11-1,TRBJ2-3,.,.,CASSYRRPTQYF,TGTGCCAGCAGTTACAGACGTCCTACGCAGTATTTT
TRBV6-2/TRBV6-3,TRBJ2-2,.,.,CASSFSRNSNTGELFF,TGTGCCAGCAGTTTTTCAAGAAACTCGAACACCGGGGAGCTGTTTTTT
TRBV30,TRBJ2-3,.,.,CAWMSGDGDTQYF,TGTGCCTGGATGTCGGGAGATGGAGATACGCAGTATTTT
TRBV5-1,TRBJ1-2,.,few,CASSLGSGPNYGYTF,TGCGCCAGCAGCTTGGGATCAGGGCCTAACTATGGCTACACCTTC
TRBV24-1,TRBJ2-5,TRBD2,.,CATSDLILAGVGETQYF,TGTGCCACCAGTGATTTGATCCTAGCGGGGGTGGGGGAGACCCAGTACTTC
TRBV3-1/TRBV3-2,TRBJ2-7,.,.,CASSMMTGEQYF,TGTGCCAGCAGCATGATGACTGGCGAGCAGTACTTC
TRBV14,TRBJ2-2,.,.,CASSQETQGPGELFF,TGTGCCAGCAGCCAAGAAACCCAGGGTCCCGGGGAGCTGTTTTTT
TRBV6-5,TRBJ2-2,.,.,CASSYGQRNTGELFF,TGTGCCAGCAGTTACGGTCAGCGGAACACCGGGGAGCTGTTTTTT
TRBV11-2,TRBJ1-2,.,.,CASSRYGFDGYTF,TGTGCCAGCAGCCGGTACGGGTTCGATGGCTACACCTTC
TRBV13,TRBJ1-1,.,few,CASRPSAGGRETEAFF,TGTGCCAGCAGACCCTCCGCCGGGGGTAGGGAAACTGAAGCTTTCTTT
TRBV3-1/TRBV3-2,TRBJ2-3,TRBD2,.,CASSQVGGGSVTQYF,TGTGCCAGCAGCCAAGTCGGGGGGGGTTCCGTTACGCAGTATTTT
TRBV3-1/TRBV3-2,TRBJ1-1,.,.,CASSHRGGTEAFF,TGTGCCAGCAGCCATAGGGGAGGAACTGAAGCTTTCTTT
TRBV5-1,TRBJ2-3,.,.,CASSEDGGIPPHTDTQYF,TGCGCCAGCAGCGAGGACGGAGGGATCCCGCCACACACAGATACGCAGTATTTT
TRBV11-3,TRBJ2-3,TRBD2,.,CASSLRLAGGSDTQYF,TGTGCCAGCAGCCTGCGGCTAGCGGGAGGGTCAGATACGCAGTATTTT
TRBV7-9,TRBJ1-1,.,.,CASSLNSYVTEAFF,TGTGCCAGCAGCTTAAACTCTTATGTCACTGAAGCTTTCTTT
TRBV6-5,TRBJ1-5,TRBD1,.,CASSTDRASNQPQHF,TGTGCCAGCAGTACGGACAGGGCTAGCAATCAGCCCCAGCATTTT
TRBV5-1,TRBJ1-3,TRBD1,.,CASSLTGGAGNTIYF,TGCGCCAGCAGCTTAACAGGGGGGGCTGGAAACACCATATATTTT
TRBV15,TRBJ2-5,.,.,CATSRDLGVQETQYF,TGTGCCACCAGCAGAGATCTCGGGGTTCAAGAGACCCAGTACTTC
TRBV4-1,TRBJ1-2,.,few,CASSHSKGGDYGYTF,TGCGCCAGCAGCCATTCAAAAGGGGGAGACTATGGCTACACCTTC
TRBV6-5,TRBJ2-7,.,.,CASAARGFTYEQYF,TGTGCCAGCGCTGCGAGAGGGTTTACCTACGAGCAGTACTTC
TRBV2,TRBJ1-1,TRBD1,.,CASSAQTGWDTEAFF,TGTGCCAGCAGTGCCCAGACAGGGTGGGACACTGAAGCTTTCTTT
TRBV11-2,TRBJ2-7,TRBD1,once,CASSTGTGGEQYF,TGTGCCAGCAGCACCGGGACAGGGGGCGAGCAGTACTTC
TRBV6-5,TRBJ2-2,.,.,CASRAGFNTGELFF,TGTGCCAGCAGGGCGGGATTTAACACCGGGGAGCTGTTTTTT
TRBV24-1,TRBJ2-5,.,.,CATSDLPGSTRYF,TGTGCCACCAGTGATTTGCCGGGATCAACGCGCTACTTC
TRBV7-8,TRBJ2-2,TRBD2,.,CASSLTGPSGGPGAGELFF,TGTGCCAGCAGCTTGACAGGGCCTAGCGGGGGGCCGGGGGCCGGGGAGCTGTTTTTT
TRBV5-1,TRBJ2-7,TRBD1,.,CASSLWGTGGYEQYF,TGCGCCAGCAGCTTATGGGGTACAGGGGGCTACGAGCAGTACTTC
TRBV5-1,TRBJ2-6,TRBD1,once,CASSWSTGVSGANVLTF,TGCGCCAGCAGCTGGTCGACAGGGGTTTCTGGGGCCAACGTCCTGACTTTC